A selection of T cell receptor beta chains follows, all from one sample in a study of low-dose radiotherapy and immunotherapy resistance in tumors. MiXCR, applied by TCRdb to the reads, yields one record per CDR3 protein. The data contain more than 70,000 distinct CDR3 sequences, around 30% of them seen just once; the ten biggest clones take up roughly 11%. The source was PBMCs, collected before treatment. Every receptor here comes from a female donor with ovarian cancer. The CDR3 runs from the conserved cysteine through the conserved F or W. Fields, in order: J gene, clone size, V gene, D gene, CDR3 DNA, CDR3 protein. The D gene is left open where the match is weak. Clone size is shown for a subset of rows, as once, few, many or a class of expanded clone.

j_gene: TRBJ1-5; abundance: many; v_gene: TRBV4-1; d_gene: -; CDR3nt: TGCGCCAGCAGCCAACCACTCCGTAGAGGGGGCAATCAGCCCCAGCATTTT; CDR3aa: CASSQPLRRGGNQPQHF
j_gene: TRBJ2-7; abundance: many; v_gene: TRBV6-2/TRBV6-3; d_gene: -; CDR3nt: TGTGCCAGCAGTGAGAAATACGAGCAGTACTTC; CDR3aa: CASSEKYEQYF
j_gene: TRBJ2-1; abundance: -; v_gene: TRBV6-1; d_gene: TRBD1; CDR3nt: TGTGCCTGCAGTGCTACTGGGACAGGGGGCAATGAGCAGTTCTTC; CDR3aa: CACSATGTGGNEQFF
j_gene: TRBJ2-7; abundance: -; v_gene: TRBV29-1; d_gene: TRBD1; CDR3nt: TGCAGCGGACGCAGGGGGCCAAACGAGCAGTACTTC; CDR3aa: CSGRRGPNEQYF
j_gene: TRBJ2-2; abundance: many; v_gene: TRBV2; d_gene: TRBD2; CDR3nt: TGTGCCAGCAGTCATCTAGCGGGGGGGAACACCGGGGAGCTGTTTTTT; CDR3aa: CASSHLAGGNTGELFF
j_gene: TRBJ2-1; abundance: -; v_gene: TRBV3-1; d_gene: TRBD1; CDR3nt: TGTGCCAGCAGCCGGGACAGGGGACACAATGAGCAGTTCTTC; CDR3aa: CASSRDRGHNEQFF
j_gene: TRBJ2-1; abundance: many; v_gene: TRBV27; d_gene: -; CDR3nt: TGTGCCAGCAGTTTCCGAGTAGCTATCGGAATCTCCTACAATGAGCAGTTCTTC; CDR3aa: CASSFRVAIGISYNEQFF
j_gene: TRBJ1-2; abundance: many; v_gene: TRBV2; d_gene: TRBD1; CDR3nt: TGTGCCAGCAAACCTAGGACAGGGCTTAACTATGGCTACACCTTC; CDR3aa: CASKPRTGLNYGYTF
j_gene: TRBJ2-2; abundance: many; v_gene: TRBV7-3; d_gene: TRBD2; CDR3nt: TGTGCCAGCAGCTGGACTAGCATGACCGGGGAGCTGTTTTTT; CDR3aa: CASSWTSMTGELFF
j_gene: TRBJ2-1; abundance: -; v_gene: TRBV6-2/TRBV6-3; d_gene: -; CDR3nt: TGTGCCAGCAGTGAAGGGAAGGGTCTGCGGGATGAGCAGTTCTTC; CDR3aa: CASSEGKGLRDEQFF
j_gene: TRBJ2-1; abundance: many; v_gene: TRBV6-2/TRBV6-3; d_gene: TRBD1; CDR3nt: TGTGCCAGCACAACTGGGACAGGGACCACTGAGCAGTTCTTC; CDR3aa: CASTTGTGTTEQFF
j_gene: TRBJ2-2; abundance: many; v_gene: TRBV18; d_gene: -; CDR3nt: TGTGCCAGCTCACCGACGGGATTGAACACCGGGGAGCTGTTTTTT; CDR3aa: CASSPTGLNTGELFF
j_gene: TRBJ2-3; abundance: -; v_gene: TRBV15; d_gene: -; CDR3nt: TGTGCCACCCTGGTTCGGGATACGCAGTATTTT; CDR3aa: CATLVRDTQYF
j_gene: TRBJ1-1; abundance: many; v_gene: TRBV7-2; d_gene: -; CDR3nt: TGTGCCAGCAGCTTTTGGGGTGAGGGCACTGAAGCTTTCTTT; CDR3aa: CASSFWGEGTEAFF
j_gene: TRBJ1-6; abundance: many; v_gene: TRBV6-1; d_gene: -; CDR3nt: TGTGCCAGCAGTGAAGTTCAGGGAAATTCACCCCTCCACTTT; CDR3aa: CASSEVQGNSPLHF
j_gene: TRBJ2-2; abundance: many; v_gene: TRBV7-9; d_gene: TRBD1; CDR3nt: TGTGCCAGCAGATCCTCGGGACAGGGTTTCACCGGGGAGCTGTTTTTT; CDR3aa: CASRSSGQGFTGELFF
j_gene: TRBJ1-5; abundance: -; v_gene: TRBV5-1; d_gene: -; CDR3nt: TGCGCCAGCAGCTTGGACGCGAATAGCAATCAGCCCCAGCATTTT; CDR3aa: CASSLDANSNQPQHF
j_gene: TRBJ1-5; abundance: few; v_gene: TRBV12-3/TRBV12-4; d_gene: -; CDR3nt: TGTGCCAGCAGTTTAAGGTTAGGGGTAGCGAGCAATCAGCCCCAGCATTTT; CDR3aa: CASSLRLGVASNQPQHF
j_gene: TRBJ1-5; abundance: -; v_gene: TRBV23-1; d_gene: -; CDR3nt: TGCGCCAGCATGACGAAAGGGGTCTTAAGCAATCAGCCCCAGCATTTT; CDR3aa: CASMTKGVLSNQPQHF
j_gene: TRBJ2-5; abundance: -; v_gene: TRBV27; d_gene: TRBD2; CDR3nt: TGTGCCAGCAGCCCCCCGCGGGGGGCGCTACGGGTAGAGACCCAGTACTTC; CDR3aa: CASSPPRGALRVETQYF
j_gene: TRBJ2-2; abundance: many; v_gene: TRBV6-2/TRBV6-3; d_gene: TRBD1; CDR3nt: TGTGCCAGCAACCCAGGGGGTTTCCCCGGGGAGCTGTTTTTT; CDR3aa: CASNPGGFPGELFF
j_gene: TRBJ1-1; abundance: -; v_gene: TRBV13; d_gene: TRBD1; CDR3nt: TGTGCCAGCAGCTTAGGCGGGACAGGGGGGAGCACTGAAGCTTTCTTT; CDR3aa: CASSLGGTGGSTEAFF
j_gene: TRBJ2-5; abundance: many; v_gene: TRBV20-1; d_gene: TRBD2; CDR3nt: TGCAGCGCAGCACGGACTAGCGGGGCAGAGACCCAGTACTTC; CDR3aa: CSAARTSGAETQYF
j_gene: TRBJ1-1; abundance: few; v_gene: TRBV5-4; d_gene: TRBD1; CDR3nt: TGTGCCAGCAAACCCCGCCGGGACAGGGGGTATACTGAAGCTTTCTTT; CDR3aa: CASKPRRDRGYTEAFF
j_gene: TRBJ2-7; abundance: many; v_gene: TRBV6-2/TRBV6-3; d_gene: -; CDR3nt: TGTGCCAGCAGTTTTGGGCGATACGAGCAGTACTTC; CDR3aa: CASSFGRYEQYF
j_gene: TRBJ2-6; abundance: many; v_gene: TRBV5-4; d_gene: TRBD2; CDR3nt: TGTGCCAGCAGCACGAAGCGGGAGGGTGTCTCTGGGGCCAACGTCCTGACTTTC; CDR3aa: CASSTKREGVSGANVLTF
j_gene: TRBJ1-1; abundance: many; v_gene: TRBV3-1; d_gene: TRBD1; CDR3nt: TGTGCCAGCAGCCGCCAAGCCGGGACAGGGGTTGTCGGCACTGAAGCTTTCTTT; CDR3aa: CASSRQAGTGVVGTEAFF
j_gene: TRBJ2-5; abundance: many; v_gene: TRBV28; d_gene: TRBD1; CDR3nt: TGTGCCAGCAGTTTACGAAAAACAGGGGGCAAAGAGACCCAGTACTTC; CDR3aa: CASSLRKTGGKETQYF
j_gene: TRBJ1-2; abundance: many; v_gene: TRBV20-1; d_gene: -; CDR3nt: TGCAGTGCTAGAGATGGGAAACAGGGATCGAACTATGGCTACACCTTC; CDR3aa: CSARDGKQGSNYGYTF
j_gene: TRBJ2-2; abundance: many; v_gene: TRBV5-1; d_gene: -; CDR3nt: TGCGCCAGCAGCTTGGATGGGCAGGGCGCCGGGGAGCTGTTTTTT; CDR3aa: CASSLDGQGAGELFF
j_gene: TRBJ1-6; abundance: many; v_gene: TRBV28; d_gene: TRBD1; CDR3nt: TGTGCCAGCAGACCGGGACAGGCAAATTCACCCCTCCACTTT; CDR3aa: CASRPGQANSPLHF
j_gene: TRBJ2-7; abundance: few; v_gene: TRBV12-5; d_gene: TRBD1; CDR3nt: TGTGCTAGTGGTTTGTCATTACAGGGGACGATCCACGAGCAGTACTTC; CDR3aa: CASGLSLQGTIHEQYF
j_gene: TRBJ1-2; abundance: many; v_gene: TRBV10-3; d_gene: TRBD1; CDR3nt: TGTGCCATCACGGGACAGGGTGACTATGGCTACACCTTC; CDR3aa: CAITGQGDYGYTF
j_gene: TRBJ2-1; abundance: many; v_gene: TRBV7-9; d_gene: TRBD2; CDR3nt: TGTGCCAGCAGCACTAGTACTAGCGGGACCTCCAATGAGCAGTTCTTC; CDR3aa: CASSTSTSGTSNEQFF
j_gene: TRBJ1-1; abundance: many; v_gene: TRBV28; d_gene: -; CDR3nt: TGTGCCAGCAGTCGCCGACAGGATAACACTGAAGCTTTCTTT; CDR3aa: CASSRRQDNTEAFF
j_gene: TRBJ1-4; abundance: many; v_gene: TRBV4-3; d_gene: -; CDR3nt: TGCGCCAGCAGCCAAGCGAGCTTAGCAGGGCCTGAAAAACTGTTTTTT; CDR3aa: CASSQASLAGPEKLFF
j_gene: TRBJ2-1; abundance: many; v_gene: TRBV9; d_gene: TRBD2; CDR3nt: TGTGCCAGCAGCGTAGCAACGGGGGGGGTCGATGAGCAGTTCTTC; CDR3aa: CASSVATGGVDEQFF
j_gene: TRBJ2-3; abundance: -; v_gene: TRBV7-9; d_gene: TRBD1; CDR3nt: TGTGCCAGCAGCTTATTAGGGGGCAGAGATACGCAGTATTTT; CDR3aa: CASSLLGGRDTQYF
j_gene: TRBJ2-1; abundance: many; v_gene: TRBV19; d_gene: TRBD2; CDR3nt: TGTGCCAGTAGTATAGACCCATCCGGCGGGAGTGGGTACAATGAGCAGTTCTTC; CDR3aa: CASSIDPSGGSGYNEQFF
j_gene: TRBJ2-7; abundance: many; v_gene: TRBV27; d_gene: TRBD1; CDR3nt: TGTGCCAGCAGTTGGGACAGGACCTCCTACGAGCAGTACTTC; CDR3aa: CASSWDRTSYEQYF
j_gene: TRBJ1-1; abundance: -; v_gene: TRBV5-1; d_gene: -; CDR3nt: TGCGCCAGCAGCTTCTTGGCGACGAACACTGAAGCTTTCTTT; CDR3aa: CASSFLATNTEAFF
j_gene: TRBJ2-3; abundance: many; v_gene: TRBV28; d_gene: -; CDR3nt: TGTGCCAGCAGTTTCCGGCGGGGACCCACAGATACGCAGTATTTT; CDR3aa: CASSFRRGPTDTQYF
j_gene: TRBJ1-5; abundance: once; v_gene: TRBV27; d_gene: -; CDR3nt: TGTGCCAGCAGCTCTGACAGCGGACCTGATCAGCCCCAGCATTTT; CDR3aa: CASSSDSGPDQPQHF
j_gene: TRBJ2-7; abundance: once; v_gene: TRBV21-1; d_gene: -; CDR3nt: TGTGCCAGCAGCTTTGGGACTAGCGGGAGAAGATTAGGCTACGAGCAGTACTTC; CDR3aa: CASSFGTSGRRLGYEQYF
j_gene: TRBJ1-6; abundance: many; v_gene: TRBV6-6; d_gene: -; CDR3nt: TGTGCCAGCAGTTATGCCCAGGGCAGGGGAGAGAAATCACCCCTCCACTTT; CDR3aa: CASSYAQGRGEKSPLHF
j_gene: TRBJ2-7; abundance: many; v_gene: TRBV5-6; d_gene: -; CDR3nt: TGTGCCAGCAGCTTGGTAGGCAGCGCCGAGCAGTACTTC; CDR3aa: CASSLVGSAEQYF
j_gene: TRBJ1-2; abundance: -; v_gene: TRBV7-6; d_gene: -; CDR3nt: TGTGCCAGCAGCTTGGGGACGGATGGCTACACCTTC; CDR3aa: CASSLGTDGYTF
j_gene: TRBJ2-6; abundance: -; v_gene: TRBV2; d_gene: -; CDR3nt: TGTGCCAGCAGTACCCGATCTGGGGCCAACGTCCTGACTTTC; CDR3aa: CASSTRSGANVLTF
j_gene: TRBJ1-5; abundance: few; v_gene: TRBV27; d_gene: -; CDR3nt: TGTGCCAGCAGAGCGTACAGCCTTAGCAATCAGCCCCAGCATTTT; CDR3aa: CASRAYSLSNQPQHF
j_gene: TRBJ2-2; abundance: -; v_gene: TRBV9; d_gene: -; CDR3nt: TGTGCCAGCAGCGAACCCGGGAGCTTGGGGGAGCTGTTTTTT; CDR3aa: CASSEPGSLGELFF
j_gene: TRBJ1-1; abundance: many; v_gene: TRBV7-8; d_gene: TRBD1; CDR3nt: TGTGCCAGCAGCTTAGGATACAGGGGTCGGATGAACACTGAAGCTTTCTTT; CDR3aa: CASSLGYRGRMNTEAFF
j_gene: TRBJ2-2; abundance: once; v_gene: TRBV9; d_gene: TRBD2; CDR3nt: TGTGCCAGCAGCCCGCGGGGGGCCCAGAACGGGGAGCTGTTTTTT; CDR3aa: CASSPRGAQNGELFF
j_gene: TRBJ2-7; abundance: many; v_gene: TRBV29-1; d_gene: -; CDR3nt: TGCAGCGCCCACGGGCTAGAAGGCGACGAGCAGTACTTC; CDR3aa: CSAHGLEGDEQYF
j_gene: TRBJ2-2; abundance: many; v_gene: TRBV30; d_gene: -; CDR3nt: TGTGCCTGGAACTCAGCGGGCGTCACCGGGGAGCTGTTTTTT; CDR3aa: CAWNSAGVTGELFF
j_gene: TRBJ1-5; abundance: -; v_gene: TRBV18; d_gene: TRBD1; CDR3nt: TGTGCCAGCTCCCCCGACAGGGGGAATCCCCAGCATTTT; CDR3aa: CASSPDRGNPQHF
j_gene: TRBJ2-7; abundance: -; v_gene: TRBV5-4; d_gene: TRBD1; CDR3nt: TGTGCCAGCAGCGACAGGGGGATGAGCTCCTACGAGCAGTACTTC; CDR3aa: CASSDRGMSSYEQYF
j_gene: TRBJ1-4; abundance: many; v_gene: TRBV5-1; d_gene: -; CDR3nt: TGCGCCAGCAGCGCGGACAGAAAAACTAATGAAAAACTGTTTTTT; CDR3aa: CASSADRKTNEKLFF
j_gene: TRBJ2-1; abundance: many; v_gene: TRBV5-1; d_gene: -; CDR3nt: TGCGCCAGCAGCTTGTTGGCGGACTCCTACAATGAGCAGTTCTTC; CDR3aa: CASSLLADSYNEQFF
j_gene: TRBJ1-5; abundance: many; v_gene: TRBV19; d_gene: -; CDR3nt: TGTGCCAGTAGTAATACAGGGTCCAATCAGCCCCAGCATTTT; CDR3aa: CASSNTGSNQPQHF
j_gene: TRBJ2-5; abundance: once; v_gene: TRBV5-4; d_gene: -; CDR3nt: TGTGCCAGCAGCCAGGGATTTGGGGGTTTTCAAGAGACCCAGTACTTC; CDR3aa: CASSQGFGGFQETQYF